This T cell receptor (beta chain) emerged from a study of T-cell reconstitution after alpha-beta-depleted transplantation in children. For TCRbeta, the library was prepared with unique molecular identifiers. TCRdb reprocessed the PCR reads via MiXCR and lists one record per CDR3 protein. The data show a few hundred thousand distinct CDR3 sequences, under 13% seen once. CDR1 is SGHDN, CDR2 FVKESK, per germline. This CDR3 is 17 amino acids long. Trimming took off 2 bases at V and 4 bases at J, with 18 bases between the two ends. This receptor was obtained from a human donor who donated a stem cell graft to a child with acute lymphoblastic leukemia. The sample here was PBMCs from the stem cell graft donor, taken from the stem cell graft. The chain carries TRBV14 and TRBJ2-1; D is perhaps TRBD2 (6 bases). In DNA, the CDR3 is TGTGCCAGCAGCCAAATTGCGGGAAACCTGGGGTACAATGAGCAGTTCTTC. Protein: CASSQIAGNLGYNEQFF. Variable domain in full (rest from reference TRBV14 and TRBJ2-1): EAGVTQFPSHSVIEKGQTVTLRCDPISGHDNLYWYRRVMGKEIKFLLHFVKESKQDESGMPNNRFLAERTGGTYSTLKVQPAELEDSGVYFCASSQIAGNLGYNEQFFGPGTRLTVL.